This T cell receptor (beta chain) was captured by sequencing in a study of OX40 agonist ivuxolimab in advanced cancers. Overall study context: Every patient in dose escalation had hepatocellular carcinoma, melanoma, renal cell or head and neck cancer. Three patients had partial responses: one hepatocellular carcinoma, two cutaneous melanoma.

Study findings and constraints: The authors did not determine the antigen specificity of the expanded peripheral T cells. There were, on average, more expanded clones in CD8+ T cells than in CD4+.

Germline CDR1 and CDR2: SGHKS and YYEKEE (reference sequence). V gave up 5 bases and J gave up 0 bases, with 13 bases separating them. This CDR3 is 15 amino acids long. Clones were read by immunoSEQ multiplex PCR, and TCRdb kept only the in-frame ones, dropping some. The table has about 58,000 clones, 87% seen once. A word on this clone: The target antigen is unknown.

The chain is built from TRBV5-5 and TRBJ2-3; tentatively, D is TRBD1 or TRBD2 (5 bases each). The TCR comes from an adult with an advanced solid tumor such as melanoma, head and neck, liver or kidney cancer. The source material was CD4+ or CD8+ T cells sorted from blood, sampled in a trial of the OX40 agonist ivuxolimab. CDR3 in amino acids: CASSAAWGSTDTQYF. DNA of the CDR3: TGTGCCAGCAGTGCCGCCTGGGGGAGCACAGATACGCAGTATTTT. Based on the CDR3 plus reference TRBV5-5 and TRBJ2-3, the full variable domain is DAGVTQSPTHLIKTRGQQVTLRCSPISGHKSVSWYQQVLGQGPQFIFQYYEKEERGRGNFPDRFSARQFPNYSSELNVNALLLGDSALYLCASSAAWGSTDTQYFGPGTRLTVL.